The 3 T cell receptor beta chains given below trace back to one sample, sequenced in a study of regulatory T cells in long-lasting Graves disease. Building of the TCR beta libraries involved iRepertoire HTBI primers and Arm-PCR of CDR3 regions. Each CDR3 protein is one row after TCRdb ran MiXCR on the multiplex PCR reads. In the table there are a few hundred thousand distinct CDR3 sequences, roughly 23% of which are singletons. Time point in this sample: persistent/refractory GD, antithyroid drugs over 5 years with positive TRAb. PBMC-derived RNA was used for the TCR library. This sample comprised peripheral blood mononuclear cells (PBMCs), obtained when the disease was refractory, from a patient treated with antithyroid drugs. All receptors come from a woman aged 35 to 49 with Graves disease.

The chain recombines TRBV5-1 with TRBJ2-2; 9 bases match TRBD2. J gave up 1 base and V 4 bases, and 5 bases lay outside the gene matches. Germline CDR1 reads SGHRS; CDR2 reads YFSETQ. There are 16 residues in the CDR3. CDR3 residues: CASSGSTSGNTGELFF. CDR3 coding DNA: TGCGCCAGCAGCGGGTCGACTAGCGGGAACACCGGGGAGCTGTTTTTT.

The V call is TRBV6-1, the J call TRBJ1-2; 8 bases line up with TRBD1. Germline values: CDR1 MNHNS, CDR2 SASEGT. This CDR3 has 12 residues. V dropped 7 bases and J dropped 4; count of bases not matched to a gene: 2. Here the CDR3 reads CASKTGGYGYTF. CDR3 DNA sequence: TGTGCCAGCAAAACAGGGGGCTATGGCTACACCTTC.

This clonotype was detected a few times. The CDR3 bases are TGTGCCAGCAGCCCCACGACAGGGAGCACTGAAGCTTTCTTT. Translation: CASSPTTGSTEAFF. The chain employs TRBV3-1 and TRBJ1-1, with 7 bases that match TRBD1. There are 14 residues in the CDR3. Germline values: CDR1 LGHDT, CDR2 YNNKEL (reference sequence). The V and J ends lost 4 bases and 4 bases, in that order; junction bases with no gene match: 6.